This T cell receptor beta chain emerged from a study of T cell changes during pregnancy in multiple sclerosis. Repertoires were generated with immunoSEQ multiplex PCR, while TCRdb's copy carries only in-frame clones and drops some. This sample yields 75,000 to 90,000 clones, of which more than 80% are seen a single time; roughly 0.21% belongs to the top ten. From germline, CDR1 is MNHNY and CDR2 SVGAGI (reference sequence). The V end was cut by 4 bases, the J end by 6 bases, with 13 bases between. The CDR3 contains 15 residues. This TCR was recovered from a female donor with multiple sclerosis, enrolled in a pregnancy study. This chain links TRBV6-6 with TRBJ1-6; unclear D gene. The material sequenced was CD4+ T cells from peripheral blood mononuclear cells, taken before pregnancy. The CDR3 region has the DNA TGTGCCAGCAGTTCAACGACAACCGGTAATTCACCCCTCCACTTT. Its protein is CASSSTTTGNSPLHF.